This TCR beta chain was profiled in a study of cytomegalovirus exposure and HLA in healthy donors. Overall study findings and caveats: Immune exposure information available was restricted to CMV serostatus. Later work found that TCR association rates differed between HLA loci; DRB1 had the most and HLA-C the fewest. TCR beta chains numbering approximately 150 were designated cytomegalovirus-associated. For most TCR beta V segments, an earlier analysis put the productive rate at about 87% or about 30% of the time.

The PCR employed 60 Vbeta primers together with 13 Jbeta primers. Sequencing was performed with immunoSEQ multiplex PCR; in TCRdb, only in-frame clones are kept and a portion is missing. Of some 140,000 clones detected, 75% to 85% appear once; the ten largest clones hold around 5.6%. CDR3 length equals 19 residues. To note about this clone: Antigen specificity is unknown.

This sequence joins TRBV21-1 and TRBJ1-5; the table's TRBD1 call for D was not verified on the DNA. TRBV21-1 is termed a pseudogene. The TCR originated in a woman aged 40 to 50 in good health and CMV-seropositive. Sequenced sample: PBMCs. In DNA, the CDR3 is TGTGCCAGCAGCAAACCTTCTGAGAACAGGCTTTATAGCAATCAGCCCCAGCATTTT. Protein product: CASSKPSENRLYSNQPQHF.